A selection of T cell receptor beta chains follows, all from one sample in a study of T cells in Graves' hyperthyroidism and ophthalmopathy. TCRdb processed the multiplex PCR reads anew with MiXCR; each CDR3 protein has one entry. The sample records some 560,000 distinct CDR3 sequences, around 16% being singletons. The source material was blood. Source of these receptors: a woman in her twenties or thirties with Graves' hyperthyroidism. Both conserved end residues are part of each CDR3. The order of the fields is D gene, J gene, clone size, V gene, CDR3 protein, CDR3 DNA. The D gene is left open where the match is weak. Clone size is not always given. Where it is, it says once, few, many or a class for expanded clones.

d_call: .
j_call: TRBJ2-7
clone_size: .
v_call: TRBV5-5
cdr3_aa: CASRRGLEVYEQYF
cdr3_nt: TGTGCCAGCAGGAGGGGACTGGAAGTCTACGAGCAGTACTTC

d_call: .
j_call: TRBJ1-6
clone_size: many
v_call: TRBV3-1
cdr3_aa: CASSPPAANNSPLHF
cdr3_nt: TGTGCCAGCAGCCCCCCTGCGGCTAATAATTCACCCCTCCACTTT

d_call: .
j_call: TRBJ2-1
clone_size: .
v_call: TRBV6-1
cdr3_aa: CASRQGLGGNNEQFF
cdr3_nt: TGTGCCAGCAGGCAAGGACTAGGGGGGAACAATGAGCAGTTCTTC

d_call: .
j_call: TRBJ1-4
clone_size: many
v_call: TRBV27
cdr3_aa: CASSLGRRGEKLFF
cdr3_nt: TGTGCCAGCAGTTTAGGACGGAGGGGGGAAAAACTGTTTTTT

d_call: .
j_call: TRBJ2-1
clone_size: few
v_call: TRBV9
cdr3_aa: CASSVDPGQSQQFF
cdr3_nt: TGTGCCAGCAGCGTAGACCCGGGCCAAAGTCAGCAGTTCTTC

d_call: .
j_call: TRBJ2-7
clone_size: few
v_call: TRBV18
cdr3_aa: CASSPSGDVSSYEQYF
cdr3_nt: TGTGCCAGCTCACCCTCGGGGGATGTAAGCTCCTACGAGCAGTACTTC

d_call: .
j_call: TRBJ2-4
clone_size: .
v_call: TRBV6-2/TRBV6-3
cdr3_aa: CASSYSAGLEAIQYF
cdr3_nt: TGTGCCAGCAGTTACTCGGCCGGGCTTGAGGCCATTCAGTACTTC

d_call: .
j_call: TRBJ1-5
clone_size: .
v_call: TRBV6-1
cdr3_aa: CASSELDGNQPQHF
cdr3_nt: TGTGCCAGCAGTGAATTGGACGGCAATCAGCCCCAGCATTTT

d_call: TRBD2
j_call: TRBJ2-7
clone_size: .
v_call: TRBV19
cdr3_aa: CASSIASGSYEQYF
cdr3_nt: TGTGCCAGTAGTATAGCTAGCGGCTCCTACGAGCAGTACTTC

d_call: TRBD1
j_call: TRBJ2-1
clone_size: .
v_call: TRBV28
cdr3_aa: CASSPNFGTGNNEQFF
cdr3_nt: TGTGCCAGCAGTCCAAATTTCGGGACAGGGAACAATGAGCAGTTCTTC

d_call: .
j_call: TRBJ2-1
clone_size: few
v_call: TRBV19
cdr3_aa: CATGRGDEQFF
cdr3_nt: TGTGCCACCGGCCGGGGCGATGAGCAGTTCTTC

d_call: TRBD2
j_call: TRBJ2-1
clone_size: .
v_call: TRBV12-3/TRBV12-4
cdr3_aa: CASSPTAGTNNEQFF
cdr3_nt: TGTGCCAGCAGTCCCACAGCGGGGACGAACAATGAGCAGTTCTTC

d_call: .
j_call: TRBJ2-1
clone_size: many
v_call: TRBV2
cdr3_aa: CARGGTSSYNEQFF
cdr3_nt: TGTGCCAGGGGGGGAACGAGCTCCTACAATGAGCAGTTCTTC

d_call: .
j_call: TRBJ2-7
clone_size: many
v_call: TRBV7-2
cdr3_aa: CASRRSSEGFYEQYF
cdr3_nt: TGTGCCAGCAGACGATCAAGCGAGGGCTTCTACGAGCAGTACTTC

d_call: .
j_call: TRBJ2-3
clone_size: many
v_call: TRBV28
cdr3_aa: CASSPFVSDTQYF
cdr3_nt: TGTGCCAGCAGTCCCTTTGTTTCGGATACGCAGTATTTT

d_call: .
j_call: TRBJ1-2
clone_size: .
v_call: TRBV4-1
cdr3_aa: CASSQEEGNYGYTF
cdr3_nt: TGCGCCAGCAGCCAAGAGGAGGGGAACTATGGCTACACCTTC

d_call: TRBD2
j_call: TRBJ2-7
clone_size: many
v_call: TRBV10-3
cdr3_aa: CAISANEGTSASPYEQYF
cdr3_nt: TGTGCCATCAGTGCAAACGAAGGGACTAGCGCGAGCCCCTACGAGCAGTACTTC

d_call: TRBD1
j_call: TRBJ2-1
clone_size: many
v_call: TRBV2
cdr3_aa: CASSGSRGLNEQFF
cdr3_nt: TGTGCCAGCAGTGGTTCGAGGGGGCTGAATGAGCAGTTCTTC

d_call: .
j_call: TRBJ2-1
clone_size: few
v_call: TRBV29-1
cdr3_aa: CSVGASEYEQFF
cdr3_nt: TGCAGCGTTGGGGCTAGCGAATATGAGCAGTTCTTC

d_call: TRBD2
j_call: TRBJ2-2
clone_size: .
v_call: TRBV9
cdr3_aa: CASSALAGANTGELFF
cdr3_nt: TGTGCCAGCAGCGCACTAGCGGGAGCGAACACCGGGGAGCTGTTTTTT

d_call: TRBD1
j_call: TRBJ1-1
clone_size: .
v_call: TRBV4-3
cdr3_aa: CASSQDKGARIIEAFF
cdr3_nt: TGCGCCAGCAGCCAAGATAAGGGGGCTCGAATCATTGAAGCTTTCTTT

d_call: .
j_call: TRBJ1-1
clone_size: many
v_call: TRBV29-1
cdr3_aa: CSVEDDPSRWGAFF
cdr3_nt: TGCAGCGTTGAAGATGATCCCAGTAGGTGGGGAGCTTTCTTT

d_call: .
j_call: TRBJ1-3
clone_size: few
v_call: TRBV18
cdr3_aa: CASSPLPGADSGNTIYF
cdr3_nt: TGTGCCAGCTCACCACTCCCGGGGGCAGACTCTGGAAACACCATATATTTT

d_call: .
j_call: TRBJ2-5
clone_size: few
v_call: TRBV7-9
cdr3_aa: CASSPAGASSRGKETQYF
cdr3_nt: TGTGCCAGCAGCCCGGCCGGGGCTTCTAGCAGAGGGAAAGAGACCCAGTACTTC

d_call: TRBD2
j_call: TRBJ2-1
clone_size: .
v_call: TRBV7-2
cdr3_aa: CASSPGLAGIEQFF
cdr3_nt: TGTGCCAGCAGCCCGGGACTAGCCGGGATTGAGCAGTTCTTC

d_call: .
j_call: TRBJ2-7
clone_size: .
v_call: TRBV6-1
cdr3_aa: CASSYQTGAPAHEQYF
cdr3_nt: TGTGCCAGCAGTTACCAGACCGGGGCCCCTGCCCACGAGCAGTACTTC

d_call: .
j_call: TRBJ2-7
clone_size: many
v_call: TRBV2
cdr3_aa: CASSVPGRTYEQYF
cdr3_nt: TGTGCCAGCAGTGTACCGGGACGGACCTACGAGCAGTACTTC